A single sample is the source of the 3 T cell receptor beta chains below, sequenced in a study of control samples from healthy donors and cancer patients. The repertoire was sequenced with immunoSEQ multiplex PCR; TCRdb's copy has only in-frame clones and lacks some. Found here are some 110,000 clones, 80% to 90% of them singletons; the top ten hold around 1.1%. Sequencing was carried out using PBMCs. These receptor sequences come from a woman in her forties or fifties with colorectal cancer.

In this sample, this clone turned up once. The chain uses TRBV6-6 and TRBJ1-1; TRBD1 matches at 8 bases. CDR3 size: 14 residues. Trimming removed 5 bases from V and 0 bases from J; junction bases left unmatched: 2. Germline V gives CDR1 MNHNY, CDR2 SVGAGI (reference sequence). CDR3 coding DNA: TGTGCCAGCAGTGGGACAGGAATGAACACTGAAGCTTTCTTT. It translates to CASSGTGMNTEAFF.

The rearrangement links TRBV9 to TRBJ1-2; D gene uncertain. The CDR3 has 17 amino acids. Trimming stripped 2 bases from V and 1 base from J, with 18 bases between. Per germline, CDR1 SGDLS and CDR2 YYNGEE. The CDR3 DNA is TGTGCCAGCAGCGTCGGGGTCCAGTACCACCATAACTATGGCTACACCTTC. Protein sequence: CASSVGVQYHHNYGYTF.

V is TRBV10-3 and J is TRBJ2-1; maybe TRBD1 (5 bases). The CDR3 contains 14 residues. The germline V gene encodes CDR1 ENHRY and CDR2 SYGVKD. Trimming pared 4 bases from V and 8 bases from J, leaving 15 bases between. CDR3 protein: CAISGISGFDEQFF. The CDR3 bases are TGTGCCATCAGTGGAATCTCAGGGTTCGATGAGCAGTTCTTC.